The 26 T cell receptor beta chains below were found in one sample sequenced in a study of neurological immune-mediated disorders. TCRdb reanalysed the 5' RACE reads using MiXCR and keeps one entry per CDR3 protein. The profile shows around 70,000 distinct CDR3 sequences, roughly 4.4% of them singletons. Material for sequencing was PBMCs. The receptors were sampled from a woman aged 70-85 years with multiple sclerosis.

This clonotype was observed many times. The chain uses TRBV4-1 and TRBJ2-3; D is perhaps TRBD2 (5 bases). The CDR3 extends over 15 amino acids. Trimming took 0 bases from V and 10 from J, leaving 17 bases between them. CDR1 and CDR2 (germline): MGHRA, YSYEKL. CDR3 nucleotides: TGCGCCAGCAGCCAAGAGGCAGCCCGAGGGTCTGCGCAGTATTTT. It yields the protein CASSQEAARGSAQYF.

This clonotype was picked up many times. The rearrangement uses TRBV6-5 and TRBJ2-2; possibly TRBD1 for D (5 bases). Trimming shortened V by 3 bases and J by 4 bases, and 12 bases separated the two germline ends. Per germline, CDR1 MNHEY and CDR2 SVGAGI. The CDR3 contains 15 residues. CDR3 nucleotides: TGTGCCAGCAGTTATGCCTCAGGGTTCACCGGGGAGCTGTTTTTT. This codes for CASSYASGFTGELFF.

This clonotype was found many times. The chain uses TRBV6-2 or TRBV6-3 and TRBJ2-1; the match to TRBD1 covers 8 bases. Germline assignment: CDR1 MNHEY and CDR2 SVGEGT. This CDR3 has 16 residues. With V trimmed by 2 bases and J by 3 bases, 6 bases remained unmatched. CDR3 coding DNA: TGTGCCAGCAGTTACACCCTGGGACAGGACTACAATGAGCAGTTCTTC. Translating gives CASSYTLGQDYNEQFF.

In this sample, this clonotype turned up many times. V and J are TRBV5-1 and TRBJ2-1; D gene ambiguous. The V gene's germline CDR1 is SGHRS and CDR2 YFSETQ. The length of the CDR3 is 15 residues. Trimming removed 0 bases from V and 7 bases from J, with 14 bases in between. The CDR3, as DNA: TGCGCCAGCAGCTTGGAAGGGTCTGTTTGGAATGAGCAGTTCTTC. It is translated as CASSLEGSVWNEQFF.

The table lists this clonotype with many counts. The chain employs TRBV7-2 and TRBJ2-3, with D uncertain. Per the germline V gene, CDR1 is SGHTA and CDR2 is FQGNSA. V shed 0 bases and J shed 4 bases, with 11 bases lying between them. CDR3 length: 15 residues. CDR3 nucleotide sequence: TGTGCCAGCAGCTTAGCGTCGTTAGTGGCAGATACGCAGTATTTT. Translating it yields CASSLASLVADTQYF.

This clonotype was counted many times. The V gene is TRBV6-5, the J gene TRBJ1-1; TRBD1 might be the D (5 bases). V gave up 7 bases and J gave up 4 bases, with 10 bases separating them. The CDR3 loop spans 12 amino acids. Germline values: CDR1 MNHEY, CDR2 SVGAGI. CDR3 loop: CASKRGPTEAFF. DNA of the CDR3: TGTGCCAGCAAGCGGGGCCCCACTGAAGCTTTCTTT.

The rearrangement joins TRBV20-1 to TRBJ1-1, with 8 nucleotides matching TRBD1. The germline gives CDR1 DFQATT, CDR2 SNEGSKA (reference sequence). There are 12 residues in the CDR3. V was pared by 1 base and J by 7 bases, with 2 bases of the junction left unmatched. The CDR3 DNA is TGCAGTGCTAGAGGGACAGGGAGTGAAGCTTTCTTT. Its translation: CSARGTGSEAFF.

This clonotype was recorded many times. DNA for the CDR3: TGCAGTGCCAGGGACAGAGATCAGCCCCAGCATTTT. Translated, it gives CSARDRDQPQHF. The chain is built from TRBV20-1 and TRBJ1-5, with TRBD1 matching over 7 bases. The CDR3 is 12 amino acids. With V trimmed by 6 bases and J by 5 bases, 4 bases remained unmatched. Germline CDR1 reads DFQATT; CDR2 reads SNEGSKA (reference sequence).

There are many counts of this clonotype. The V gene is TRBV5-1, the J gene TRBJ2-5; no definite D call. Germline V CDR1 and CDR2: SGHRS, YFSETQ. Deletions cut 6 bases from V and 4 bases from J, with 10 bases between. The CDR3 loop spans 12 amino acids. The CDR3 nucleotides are TGCGCCAGCAATAGGGTCGGAGAGACCCAGTACTTC. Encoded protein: CASNRVGETQYF.

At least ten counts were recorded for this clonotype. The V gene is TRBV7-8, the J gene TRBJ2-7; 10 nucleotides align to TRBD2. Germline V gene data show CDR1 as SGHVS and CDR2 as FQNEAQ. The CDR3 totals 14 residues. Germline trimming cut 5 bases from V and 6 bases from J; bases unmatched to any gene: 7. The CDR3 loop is CASSVASGRAEQYF. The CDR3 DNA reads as TGTGCCAGCAGCGTGGCCAGCGGGAGGGCCGAGCAGTACTTC.

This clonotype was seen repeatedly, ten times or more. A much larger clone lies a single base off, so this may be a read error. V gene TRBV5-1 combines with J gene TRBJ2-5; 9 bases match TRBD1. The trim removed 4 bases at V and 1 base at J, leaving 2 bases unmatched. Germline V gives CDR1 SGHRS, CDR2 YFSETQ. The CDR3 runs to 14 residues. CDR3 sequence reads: CASSGGQGQETQYF. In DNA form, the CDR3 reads TGCGCCAGCAGCGGGGGACAGGGCCAAGAGACCCAGTACTTC.

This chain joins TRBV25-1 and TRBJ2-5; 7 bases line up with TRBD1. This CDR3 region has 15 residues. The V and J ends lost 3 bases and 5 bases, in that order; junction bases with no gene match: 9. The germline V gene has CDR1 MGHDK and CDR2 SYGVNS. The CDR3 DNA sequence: TGTGCCAGCAGTGAGCCCCGACAGGGTTGGGAGACCCAGTACTTC. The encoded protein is CASSEPRQGWETQYF.

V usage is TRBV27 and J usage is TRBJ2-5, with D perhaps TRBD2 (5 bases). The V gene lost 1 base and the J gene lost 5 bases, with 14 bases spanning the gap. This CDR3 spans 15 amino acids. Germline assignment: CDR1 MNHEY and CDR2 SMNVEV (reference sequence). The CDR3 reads CASSLFSGSGETQYF. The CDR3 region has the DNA TGTGCCAGCAGTTTATTTTCGGGATCGGGTGAGACCCAGTACTTC.

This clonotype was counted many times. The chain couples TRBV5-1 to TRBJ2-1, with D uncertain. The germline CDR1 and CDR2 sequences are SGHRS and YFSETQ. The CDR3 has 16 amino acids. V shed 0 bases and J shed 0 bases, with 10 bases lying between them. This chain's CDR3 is CASSLVAVSSYNEQFF. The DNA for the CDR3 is TGCGCCAGCAGCTTGGTCGCCGTGAGCTCCTACAATGAGCAGTTCTTC.

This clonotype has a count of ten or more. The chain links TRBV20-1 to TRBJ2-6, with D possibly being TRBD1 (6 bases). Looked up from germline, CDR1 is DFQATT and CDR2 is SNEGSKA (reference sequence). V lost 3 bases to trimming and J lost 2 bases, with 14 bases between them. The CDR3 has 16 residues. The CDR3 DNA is TGCAGTGCTAGTCGAACAGGGAACCCTGGGGCCAACGTCCTGACTTTC. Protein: CSASRTGNPGANVLTF.

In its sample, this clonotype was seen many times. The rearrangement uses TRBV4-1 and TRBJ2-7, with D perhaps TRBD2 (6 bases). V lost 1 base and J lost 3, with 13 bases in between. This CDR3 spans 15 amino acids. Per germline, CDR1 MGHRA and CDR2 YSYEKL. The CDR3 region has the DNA TGCGCCAGCAGCCAAGGCAGCGGGCACTTCTACGAGCAGTACTTC. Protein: CASSQGSGHFYEQYF.

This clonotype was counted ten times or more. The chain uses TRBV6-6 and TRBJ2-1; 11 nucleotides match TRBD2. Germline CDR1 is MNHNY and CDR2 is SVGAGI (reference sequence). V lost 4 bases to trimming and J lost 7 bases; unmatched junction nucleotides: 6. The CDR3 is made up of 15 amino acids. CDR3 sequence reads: CASSSGTSGGNEQFF. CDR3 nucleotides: TGTGCCAGCAGTTCCGGGACTAGCGGAGGTAATGAGCAGTTCTTC.

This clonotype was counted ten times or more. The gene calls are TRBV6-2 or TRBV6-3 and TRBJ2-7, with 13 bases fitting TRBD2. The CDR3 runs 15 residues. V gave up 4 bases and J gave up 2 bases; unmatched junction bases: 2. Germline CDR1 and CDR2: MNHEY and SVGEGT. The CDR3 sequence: CASSSGLAGTYEQYF. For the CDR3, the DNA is TGTGCCAGCAGTTCGGGACTAGCGGGGACCTACGAGCAGTACTTC.

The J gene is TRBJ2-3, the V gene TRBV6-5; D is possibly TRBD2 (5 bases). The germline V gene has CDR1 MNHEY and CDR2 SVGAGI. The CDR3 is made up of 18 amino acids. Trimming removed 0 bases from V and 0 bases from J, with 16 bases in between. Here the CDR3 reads CASSYSRAVGLSTDTQYF. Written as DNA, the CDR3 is TGTGCCAGCAGTTACTCGAGAGCTGTCGGACTGAGCACAGATACGCAGTATTTT.

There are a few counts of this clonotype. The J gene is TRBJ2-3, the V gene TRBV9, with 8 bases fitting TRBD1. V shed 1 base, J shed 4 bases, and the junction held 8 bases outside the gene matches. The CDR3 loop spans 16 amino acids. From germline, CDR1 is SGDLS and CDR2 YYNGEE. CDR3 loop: CASSVFGQGGADTQYF. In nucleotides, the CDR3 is TGTGCCAGCAGCGTATTCGGACAGGGAGGCGCAGATACGCAGTATTTT.

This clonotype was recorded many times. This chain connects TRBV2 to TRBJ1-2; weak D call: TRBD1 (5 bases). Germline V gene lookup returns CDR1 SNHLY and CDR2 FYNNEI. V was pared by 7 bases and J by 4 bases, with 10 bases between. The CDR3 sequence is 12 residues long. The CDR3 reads CASNPGLYGYTF. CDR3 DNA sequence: TGTGCCAGCAACCCAGGGCTCTATGGCTACACCTTC.

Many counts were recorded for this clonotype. The CDR3 spells CASRFKWDSSYEQYF. The CDR3 coding sequence is TGTGCCAGCAGGTTTAAATGGGACAGCTCCTACGAGCAGTACTTC. The rearrangement links TRBV7-2 to TRBJ2-7, with TRBD1 matching over 7 bases. The germline V gene encodes CDR1 SGHTA and CDR2 FQGNSA. The CDR3 has 15 amino acids. V shed 6 bases, J shed 0 bases, and the junction held 8 bases outside the gene matches.

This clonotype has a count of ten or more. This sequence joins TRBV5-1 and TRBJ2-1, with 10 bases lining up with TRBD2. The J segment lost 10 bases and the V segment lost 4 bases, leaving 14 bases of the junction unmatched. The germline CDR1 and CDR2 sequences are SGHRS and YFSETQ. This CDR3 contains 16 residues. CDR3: CASSPTTSGHPSEQFF. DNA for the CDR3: TGCGCCAGCAGCCCGACGACTAGCGGGCATCCTTCAGAGCAGTTCTTC.

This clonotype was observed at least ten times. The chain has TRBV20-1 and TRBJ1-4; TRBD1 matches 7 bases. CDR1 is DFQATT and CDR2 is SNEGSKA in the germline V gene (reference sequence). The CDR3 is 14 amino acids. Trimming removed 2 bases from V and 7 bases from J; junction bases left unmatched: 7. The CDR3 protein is CSARPGGGVEKLFF. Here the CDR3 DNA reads TGCAGTGCTAGACCAGGGGGAGGTGTTGAAAAACTGTTTTTT.

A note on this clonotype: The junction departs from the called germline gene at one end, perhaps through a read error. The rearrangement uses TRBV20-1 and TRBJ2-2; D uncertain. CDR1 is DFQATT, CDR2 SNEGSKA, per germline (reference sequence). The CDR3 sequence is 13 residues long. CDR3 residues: CSDRGKGPGELFF. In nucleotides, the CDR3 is TGCAGTGATAGAGGAAAGGGTCCCGGGGAGCTGTTTTTT.

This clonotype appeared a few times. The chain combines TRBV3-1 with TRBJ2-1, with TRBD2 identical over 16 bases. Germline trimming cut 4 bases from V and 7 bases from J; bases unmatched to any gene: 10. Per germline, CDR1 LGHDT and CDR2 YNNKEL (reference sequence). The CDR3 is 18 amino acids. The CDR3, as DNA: TGTGCCAGCAGCCGAGGGACTAGCGGGAGGGCCGCCAGGAATGAGCAGTTCTTC. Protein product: CASSRGTSGRAARNEQFF.